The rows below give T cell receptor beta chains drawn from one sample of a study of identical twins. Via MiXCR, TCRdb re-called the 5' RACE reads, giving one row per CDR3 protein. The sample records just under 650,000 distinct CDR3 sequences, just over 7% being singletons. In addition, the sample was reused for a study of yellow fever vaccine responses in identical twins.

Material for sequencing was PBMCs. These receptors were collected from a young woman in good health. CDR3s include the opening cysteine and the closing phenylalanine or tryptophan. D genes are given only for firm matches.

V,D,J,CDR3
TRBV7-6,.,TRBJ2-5,CASSLGSGNAGWAIQETQYF
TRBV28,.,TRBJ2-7,CASIGGSFYEQYF
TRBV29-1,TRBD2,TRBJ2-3,CSVVWRGRDTDTQYF
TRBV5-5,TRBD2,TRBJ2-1,CASSLEGLAGALYNEQFF
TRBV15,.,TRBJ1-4,CATSRDPVEKLFF
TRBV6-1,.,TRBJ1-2,CASSRGPSGGYTF
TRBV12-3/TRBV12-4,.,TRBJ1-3,CAQVWGPGNTIYF
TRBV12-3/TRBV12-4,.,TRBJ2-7,CASSPGWKQYF
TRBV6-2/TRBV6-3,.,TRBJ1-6,CASSYSERVNSPLHF
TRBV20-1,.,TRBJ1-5,CSARRADSNQPQHF
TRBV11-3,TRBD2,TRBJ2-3,CASSLVRTSGRTDTQYF
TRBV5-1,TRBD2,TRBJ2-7,CASSLTSGSGSYEQYF
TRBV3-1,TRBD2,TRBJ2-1,CASSPGGNYNEQFF
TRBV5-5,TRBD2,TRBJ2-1,CASSSVLAAGEQFF
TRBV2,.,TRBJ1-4,CASSEWGVATNEKLFF
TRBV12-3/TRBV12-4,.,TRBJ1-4,CASSTRDFGEKLFF
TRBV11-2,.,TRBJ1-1,CASSLVPGINTEAFF
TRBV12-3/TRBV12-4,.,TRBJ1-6,CASSSGTPNSPLHF
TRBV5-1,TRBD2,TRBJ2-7,CASSLLAAPYYEQYF
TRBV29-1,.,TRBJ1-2,CSVGTDRPGGVRYGYTF
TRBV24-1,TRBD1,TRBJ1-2,CATSDTGGLGYTF
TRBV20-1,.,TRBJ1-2,CSAREGNWDYGYTF
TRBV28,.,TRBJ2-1,CASGGLADGEQFF
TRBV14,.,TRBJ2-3,CASSQGRTRSTDTQYF
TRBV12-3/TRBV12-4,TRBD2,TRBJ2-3,CASSFRAQTSGRTDTQYF
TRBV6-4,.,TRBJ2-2,CASSEYTGFGELFF
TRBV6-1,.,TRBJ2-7,CASRPSARSYEQYF
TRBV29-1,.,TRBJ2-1,CSVETGVGDEQFF
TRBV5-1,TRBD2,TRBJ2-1,CASSSRSGGHEQFF
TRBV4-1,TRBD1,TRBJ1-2,CASSQETGTNYGYTF
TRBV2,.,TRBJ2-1,CASGPGLTYGNEQFF
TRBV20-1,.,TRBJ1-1,CSAPRGGTGAFF
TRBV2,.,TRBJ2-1,CASSEVKGLALDEQFF
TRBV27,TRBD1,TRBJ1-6,CASSWGQGNSSPLHF
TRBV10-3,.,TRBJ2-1,CAISEGRDVEQFF
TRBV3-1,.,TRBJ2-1,CASSQVTRDEQFF
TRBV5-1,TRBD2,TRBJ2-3,CASSPRLAGGVDTQYF
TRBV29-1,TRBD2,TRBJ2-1,CSVRLAGRPEQFF
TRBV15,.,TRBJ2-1,CATSFAGNIYNEQFF
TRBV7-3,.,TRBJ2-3,CASSLSGLPTDTQYF
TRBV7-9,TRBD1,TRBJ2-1,CASIQDGTGKNEQFF
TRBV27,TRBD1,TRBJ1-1,CASRTPGTGGTEAFF